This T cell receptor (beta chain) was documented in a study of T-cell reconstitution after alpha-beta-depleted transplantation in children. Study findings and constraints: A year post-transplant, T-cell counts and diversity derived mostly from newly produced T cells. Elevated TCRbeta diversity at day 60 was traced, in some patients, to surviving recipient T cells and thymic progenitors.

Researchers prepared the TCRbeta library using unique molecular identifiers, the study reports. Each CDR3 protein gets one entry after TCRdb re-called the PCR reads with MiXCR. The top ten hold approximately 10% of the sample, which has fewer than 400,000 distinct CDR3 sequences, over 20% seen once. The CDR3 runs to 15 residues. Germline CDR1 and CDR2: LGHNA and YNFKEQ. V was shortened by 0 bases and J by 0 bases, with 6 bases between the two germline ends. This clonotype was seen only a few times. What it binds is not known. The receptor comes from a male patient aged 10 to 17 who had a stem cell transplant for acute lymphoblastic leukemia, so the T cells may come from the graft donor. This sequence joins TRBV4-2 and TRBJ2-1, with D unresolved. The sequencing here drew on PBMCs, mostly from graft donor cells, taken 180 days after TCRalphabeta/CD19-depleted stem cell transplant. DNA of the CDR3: TGTGCCAGCAGCCAAGACAGGTTCTCCTACAATGAGCAGTTCTTC. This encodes CASSQDRFSYNEQFF.